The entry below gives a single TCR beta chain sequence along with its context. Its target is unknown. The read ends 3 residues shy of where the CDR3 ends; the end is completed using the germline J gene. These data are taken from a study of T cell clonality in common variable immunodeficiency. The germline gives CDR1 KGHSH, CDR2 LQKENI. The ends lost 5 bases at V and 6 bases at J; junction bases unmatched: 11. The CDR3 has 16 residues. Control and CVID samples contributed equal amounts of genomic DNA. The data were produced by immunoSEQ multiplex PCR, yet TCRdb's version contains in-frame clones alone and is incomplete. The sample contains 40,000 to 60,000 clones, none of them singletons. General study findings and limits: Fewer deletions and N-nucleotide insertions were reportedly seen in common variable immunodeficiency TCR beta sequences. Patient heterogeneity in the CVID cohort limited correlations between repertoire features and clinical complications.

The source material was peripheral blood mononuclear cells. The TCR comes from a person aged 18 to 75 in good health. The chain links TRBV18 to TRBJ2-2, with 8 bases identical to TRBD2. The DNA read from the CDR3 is TGTGCCAGCTCAGCCTGGCGGGAGGTTTCCGCCGGGGAG. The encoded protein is CASSAWREVSAGE. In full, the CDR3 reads CASSAWREVSAGELFF.